Listed below are T cell receptor beta chains from one sample, sequenced in a study of control samples from healthy donors and cancer patients. The repertoire was sequenced with immunoSEQ multiplex PCR; TCRdb's copy has only in-frame clones and lacks some. Of 100,000 to 150,000 clones in the sample, around nine tenths are singletons; the top ten hold 5.5%. The sample consisted of blood. The receptors come from a young man in good health. Both conserved end residues are part of each CDR3. The order of the fields is J gene, D gene, clone size, V gene, CDR3 protein, CDR3 DNA. A D gene is named only where the DNA matches it firmly. Only some rows state a clone size, as once, few, many or a class for expanded clones.

TRBJ1-6 | . | few | TRBV2 | CASSVGSPLHF | TGTGCCAGCAGTGTGGGGTCACCCCTCCACTTT
TRBJ1-5 | . | . | TRBV24-1 | CAISEAGNLRSNQPQHF | TGTGCCATCAGCGAGGCAGGGAATCTTCGAAGCAATCAGCCCCAGCATTTT
TRBJ2-2 | . | . | TRBV7-9 | CASSGIANTGELFF | TGTGCCAGCTCGGGCATAGCGAACACCGGGGAGCTGTTTTTT
TRBJ1-1 | . | . | TRBV3-1/TRBV3-2 | CASRPGIGTGYLEAFF | TGTGCCAGCAGACCAGGCATAGGAACAGGTTACCTTGAAGCTTTCTTT
TRBJ1-2 | . | . | TRBV19 | CASSIEGNGYTF | TGTGCCAGTAGTATAGAAGGAAATGGCTACACCTTC
TRBJ1-2 | TRBD1 | . | TRBV7-2 | CASSLAGQDLNTDLWGYTF | TGTGCCAGCAGCTTAGCAGGACAGGACCTTAATACCGACCTCTGGGGCTACACCTTC
TRBJ1-1 | TRBD1 | . | TRBV5-1 | CASSWDSQGEAFF | TGCGCCAGCAGCTGGGACAGCCAAGGGGAAGCTTTCTTT
TRBJ2-2 | TRBD2 | . | TRBV6-6 | CASSLTGTSGGRGTGELFF | TGTGCCAGCAGTCTTACCGGGACTAGCGGGGGTCGTGGCACCGGGGAGCTGTTTTTT
TRBJ2-3 | . | . | TRBV11-2 | CASSLSTRPTDTQYF | TGTGCCAGCAGCTTATCGACTAGGCCCACAGATACGCAGTATTTT
TRBJ2-7 | . | once | TRBV6-4 | CASSRQENF | TGTGCCAGCAGTCGACAGGAAAACTTC
TRBJ1-3 | . | . | TRBV3-1/TRBV3-2 | CASSHGAIYF | TGTGCCAGCAGCCACGGGGCCATATATTTT
TRBJ2-7 | . | . | TRBV6-5 | CASSFQSPYEQYF | TGTGCCAGCAGTTTCCAGAGCCCCTACGAGCAGTACTTC
TRBJ1-5 | TRBD1 | . | TRBV6-5 | CASSPGQDGQPQHF | TGTGCCAGCAGTCCCGGACAGGATGGCCAGCCCCAGCATTTT